These 19 T cell receptor beta chains were sequenced from one sample in a study of T cells after posttransplantation cyclophosphamide. Data came from immunoSEQ multiplex PCR; TCRdb stores just in-frame clones and leaves some out. The sample shows about 47,000 clones, about 90% of them seen only once. Source material: PBMCs. Receptors originate from a woman aged 45-65 years in good health and a related stem cell transplant donor.

CDR3 in amino acids: CASSTGTSGATYEQYF. The CDR3 DNA sequence: TGTGCCAGTAGTACCGGGACTAGCGGGGCAACCTACGAGCAGTACTTC. This chain connects TRBV19 to TRBJ2-7; 13 bases line up with TRBD2. CDR3 length: 16 amino acids. CDR1 and CDR2 (germline): LNHDA, SQIVND (reference sequence). V lost 4 bases and J lost 2; bases outside the gene matches: 5.

V is TRBV5-1 and J is TRBJ2-5; 14 bases map to TRBD2. Trimming cost V 2 bases and J 5 bases; bases outside gene matches: 2. CDR3 length: 15 residues. Germline lookup yields CDR1 SGHRS and CDR2 YFSETQ. CDR3 residues: CASSLGTSGGETQYF. The CDR3 nucleotides read TGCGCCAGCAGCTTAGGGACTAGCGGGGGTGAGACCCAGTACTTC.

The chain carries TRBV7-2 and TRBJ1-5, with TRBD1 matching 9 bases. Germline loops: CDR1 SGHTA, CDR2 FQGNSA. Trimming took 5 bases from V and 4 from J; bases not matched to a gene: 6. CDR3 size: 15 residues. CDR3 sequence reads: CASSTQTGGNQPQHF. CDR3 nucleotide sequence: TGTGCCAGCAGCACCCAGACAGGGGGGAATCAGCCCCAGCATTTT.

The rearrangement joins TRBV6-6 to TRBJ1-4; D unresolved. V lost 5 bases, J lost 7 bases, and 14 bases lay in between. The CDR3 consists of 14 residues. Per the germline V gene, CDR1 is MNHNY and CDR2 is SVGAGI (reference sequence). CDR3 region: CASSPPGDGEKLFF. CDR3 coding DNA: TGTGCCAGCAGTCCGCCGGGAGATGGTGAAAAACTGTTTTTT.

This clone was found once. The J gene is TRBJ2-7, the V gene TRBV11-3, with TRBD1 identical over 7 bases. The V gene's germline CDR1 is SGHNT and CDR2 YENEEA. V lost 4 bases and J lost 0; bases outside the gene matches: 9. The CDR3 has 16 residues. The CDR3 sequence: CASSSRQGNNSYEQYF. The CDR3 region has the DNA TGTGCCAGCAGCTCGAGACAGGGCAACAACTCCTACGAGCAGTACTTC.

The V and J genes are TRBV6-1 and TRBJ2-5; tentative D call: TRBD2 (5 bases). The germline V gene encodes CDR1 MNHNS and CDR2 SASEGT. V lost 1 base to trimming and J lost 3 bases, with 9 bases between them. The CDR3 runs 14 residues. CDR3 coding DNA: TGTGCCAGCAGTGAAGAGGACTTGAAAGAGACCCAGTACTTC. The encoded protein is CASSEEDLKETQYF.

The chain joins TRBV6-4 to TRBJ1-1, with D perhaps TRBD1 (5 bases). CDR1 MRHNA and CDR2 SNTAGT come from the germline V gene. Trimming took 2 bases from V and 2 from J, leaving 9 bases between them. The CDR3 spans 14 residues. The CDR3, as DNA: TGTGCCAGCAGTGACCGAGACAGTAACACTGAAGCTTTCTTT. It is translated as CASSDRDSNTEAFF.

The J gene is TRBJ2-3, the V gene TRBV5-1, with 8 bases aligning to TRBD1. J gave up 0 bases and V 5 bases, and 8 bases lay outside the gene matches. Looked up from germline, CDR1 is SGHRS and CDR2 is YFSETQ. The CDR3 is made up of 16 amino acids. CDR3 protein: CASRSPRTGSTDTQYF. The CDR3 DNA is TGCGCCAGCAGGTCCCCGCGGACAGGGAGCACAGATACGCAGTATTTT.

The chain employs TRBV7-3 and TRBJ2-1, with 10 bases aligning to TRBD2. Germline V gene lookup returns CDR1 SGHTA and CDR2 FQGTGA. The CDR3 is 15 amino acids. Losses at the gene ends were 5 bases for V and 8 bases for J; bases not matched to a gene: 9. CDR3 nucleotides: TGTGCCAGCAGCCCCCGGGTAGCGGGAGGCCATGAGCAGTTCTTC. It yields the protein CASSPRVAGGHEQFF.

This clone was observed once. The rearrangement uses TRBV5-4 and TRBJ1-3; TRBD1 matches 7 bases. The germline V gene encodes CDR1 SGHNT and CDR2 YYREEE (reference sequence). Trimming removed 3 bases from V and 4 bases from J; junction bases left unmatched: 1. CDR3 length equals 13 residues. Here the CDR3 DNA reads TGTGCCAGCAGCTCGGGACAGGGAAACACCATATATTTT. It yields the protein CASSSGQGNTIYF.

The chain combines TRBV29-1 with TRBJ1-2, with D possibly being TRBD1 (6 bases). Trimming cost V 2 bases and J 7 bases, with 20 bases left between them. The CDR3 sequence is 15 residues long. Germline V gene lookup returns CDR1 SQVTM and CDR2 ANQGSEA. CDR3 bases: TGCAGCGTTGAAACCCCGATCACAGGGTGGCCTGGCTACACCTTC. Its protein is CSVETPITGWPGYTF. The full variable domain, its missing parts supplied by reference TRBV29-1 and TRBJ1-2, is SAVISQKPSRDICQRGTSLTIQCQVDSQVTMMFWYRQQPGQSLTLIATANQGSEATYESGFVIDKFPISRPNLTFSTLTVSNMSPEDSSIYLCSVETPITGWPGYTFGSGTRLTVV.

The V and J genes are TRBV5-6 and TRBJ1-2; 9 bases match TRBD1. From germline, CDR1 is SGHDT and CDR2 YYEEEE. The V and J ends lost 4 bases and 2 bases, in that order; junction bases with no gene match: 15. This CDR3 region has 18 residues. The CDR3: CASSRAGTGRGANYGYTF. CDR3 bases: TGTGCCAGCAGCCGGGCCGGGACAGGGAGGGGAGCGAACTATGGCTACACCTTC.

This chain uses TRBV2 with TRBJ2-5, with D perhaps matching TRBD1 (5 bases). The V and J ends lost 4 bases and 2 bases respectively, with 11 bases between them. The germline V gene has CDR1 SNHLY and CDR2 FYNNEI. This CDR3 is 14 amino acids long. CDR3 nucleotide sequence: TGTGCCAGCAGTGTAGGGGTAGTTCAAGAGACCCAGTACTTC. Translating it yields CASSVGVVQETQYF.

This chain links TRBV11-3 with TRBJ1-1, with D possibly being TRBD1 (5 bases). CDR1 and CDR2 from the germline V gene are SGHNT and YENEEA. This CDR3 is built from 16 residues. The V and J ends lost 4 bases and 0 bases respectively, with 15 bases between them. CDR3 bases: TGTGCCAGCAGCTATTCAGGGCCGTTCATGAACACTGAAGCTTTCTTT. Protein: CASSYSGPFMNTEAFF.

In its sample, this clone was seen once. The rearrangement links TRBV13 to TRBJ2-1, with 14 nucleotides matching TRBD2. With V trimmed by 5 bases and J by 0 bases, 6 bases remained unmatched. Germline assignment: CDR1 PRHDT and CDR2 FYEKMQ (reference sequence). This CDR3 spans 18 amino acids. The CDR3 DNA sequence: TGTGCCAGCAGCCAAGGACTAGCGGGGGGAAGCTCCTACAATGAGCAGTTCTTC. This sequence encodes CASSQGLAGGSSYNEQFF.

The CDR3 DNA follows: TGTGCCATGTCGACTAGCGGGAGGGGGGGTGGCAATGAGCAGTTCTTC. It is translated as CAMSTSGRGGGNEQFF. The chain has TRBV28 and TRBJ2-1; 14 nucleotides match TRBD2. V shed 10 bases, J shed 6 bases, and the junction held 11 bases outside the gene matches. Looked up from germline, CDR1 is MDHEN and CDR2 is SYDVKM. The CDR3 spans 16 residues.

This clone occurred once. The genes are TRBV7-9 and TRBJ1-4; D might be TRBD1 (6 bases). This CDR3 region has 16 residues. Trimming stripped 2 bases from V and 7 bases from J, with 17 bases between. Germline CDR1 reads SEHNR; CDR2 reads FQNEAQ (reference sequence). DNA of the CDR3: TGTGCCAGCAGCTTACTCGGTCGGGGGGCGGCTGAAAAACTGTTTTTT. It is translated as CASSLLGRGAAEKLFF.

This clone has just one count. The rearrangement joins TRBV6-5 to TRBJ1-3; TRBD1 matches at 7 bases. The junction had 11 bases not matched to a gene; V was cut back by 6 bases and J by 6 bases. The CDR3 covers 15 residues. Germline V gene data show CDR1 as MNHEY and CDR2 as SVGAGI. The CDR3 loop reads CASSRGQSGINTIYF. CDR3 sequence (DNA): TGTGCCAGCAGCAGGGGACAGTCAGGGATAAACACCATATATTTT.

The chain recombines TRBV19 with TRBJ2-3, with TRBD2 identical over 10 bases. The CDR3 consists of 16 residues. Germline V CDR1 and CDR2: LNHDA, SQIVND (reference sequence). V gave up 5 bases and J gave up 2 bases; unmatched junction bases: 7. The CDR3 reads CASSFIAGGLTDTQYF. CDR3 sequence (DNA): TGTGCCAGTAGTTTTATAGCGGGAGGTCTCACAGATACGCAGTATTTT.